The text below deals with one T cell receptor (beta chain). The antigen remains unidentified. This sample stems from a study of OX40 agonist ivuxolimab in advanced cancers. V gave up 5 bases and J gave up 1 base, with 13 bases separating them. Germline V gene lookup returns CDR1 LNHDA and CDR2 SQIVND (reference sequence). The CDR3 spans 15 residues. TCRdb's copy holds only in-frame clones and misses some; the assay was immunoSEQ multiplex PCR. The table lists 60,000 or so clones, 80% to 90% of them singletons. Findings and caveats of the study: Individuals who were partial responders at 0.1-3.0 mg/kg had clonal expansion that ranked among the lowest. Within 6 weeks, CD4+ and CD8+ blood T cells expanded clonally at 0.1 to 3.0 mg/kg.

The specimen comprised CD4+ or CD8+ T cells sorted from blood, sampled in a trial of the OX40 agonist ivuxolimab. V gene TRBV19 combines with J gene TRBJ2-3, with D perhaps given as TRBD1 or TRBD2 (5 bases each). The receptor's source is an adult with an advanced solid tumor such as melanoma, head and neck, liver or kidney cancer. Written as DNA, the CDR3 is TGTGCCAGTAGTGTTTACCGGGACGGCACAGATACGCAGTATTTT. It yields the protein CASSVYRDGTDTQYF.